What follows describes a single T cell receptor beta chain. Its specificity is unknown. Repertoires were generated with immunoSEQ multiplex PCR, while TCRdb's copy carries only in-frame clones and drops some. The data show tens of thousands of clones, with 94% seen just once and roughly 0.71% held by the top ten. The entry originates in a study of lymphopenia after photon versus proton radiotherapy. Study-wide results and caveats: In patients who died, overall survival fell as post-nadir TCR diversity dropped more. Better survival with proton therapy was suggested as possible, not demonstrated.

This CDR3 region has 16 residues. Germline V gene lookup returns CDR1 MNHEY and CDR2 SVGAGI. Germline trimming cut 2 bases from V and 1 base from J; bases unmatched to any gene: 4. Source: peripheral blood, taken from a patient treated with photon-based radiotherapy. The sequence was collected from a woman aged 50 to 65 with cholangiocarcinoma. The chain carries TRBV6-5 and TRBJ1-2; TRBD1 aligns across 10 bases. The CDR3 bases are TGTGCCAGCAGTTACCCTCGGACAGGGGGTAACTATGGCTACACCTTC. This encodes CASSYPRTGGNYGYTF.